This T cell receptor beta chain was recorded in a study of shared clonotypes between healthy human individuals. Per the original data handling: Without quality scores, immunoSEQ junctional reads could not be filtered like full-length reads. Using immunoSEQ multiplex PCR, the repertoire was profiled, and TCRdb retains in-frame clones only, with some absent. V, J and clone size are those of that table, while D and trimming were read from the DNA. The table records fewer than 400,000 clones, approximately 74% of them present only once. CD4+ cells underwent separation, giving CD45RA+ naive and CD45RA-negative memory subsets. The CDR3 has 13 amino acids. CDR1 is LNHDA and CDR2 is SQIVND in the germline V gene (reference sequence). Trimming cost V 5 bases and J 5 bases, with 13 bases left between them.

Source material: memory CD4+ T cells sorted from blood. Subset of the sample: CD45RA-negative fraction. The chain joins TRBV19 to TRBJ2-7; D gene ambiguous. The source of this sequence is a man under 40 in good health. Here the CDR3 reads CASSVPRTHEQYF. The CDR3 bases are TGTGCCAGTAGTGTCCCTAGGACCCACGAGCAGTACTTC.